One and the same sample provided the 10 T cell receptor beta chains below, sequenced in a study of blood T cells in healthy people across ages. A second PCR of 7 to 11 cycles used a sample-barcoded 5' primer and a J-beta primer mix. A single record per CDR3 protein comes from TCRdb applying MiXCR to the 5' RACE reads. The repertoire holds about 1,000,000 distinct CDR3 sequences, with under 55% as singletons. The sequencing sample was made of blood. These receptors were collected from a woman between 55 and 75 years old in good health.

CDR3: CSVRQFITDTQYF. The CDR3 nucleotides read TGCAGCGTTAGACAGTTTATAACAGATACGCAGTATTTT. This rearrangement joins TRBV29-1 to TRBJ2-3; D possibly corresponds to TRBD1 (5 bases). The CDR3 extends over 13 amino acids. The V end lost 5 bases, the J end lost 3 bases, and 12 bases lay between the germline ends. CDR1 is SQVTM and CDR2 is ANQGSEA in the germline V gene.

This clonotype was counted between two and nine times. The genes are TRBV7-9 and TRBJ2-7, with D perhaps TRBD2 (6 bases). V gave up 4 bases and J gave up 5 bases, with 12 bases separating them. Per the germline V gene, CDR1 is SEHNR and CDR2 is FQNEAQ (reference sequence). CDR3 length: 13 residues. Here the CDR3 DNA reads TGTGCCAGCAGCTCTGGGGGGAACGACGAGCAGTACTTC. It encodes CASSSGGNDEQYF. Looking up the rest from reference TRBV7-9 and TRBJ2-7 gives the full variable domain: DTGVSQNPRHKITKRGQNVTFRCDPISEHNRLYWYRQTLGQGPEFLTYFQNEAQLEKSRLLSDRFSAERPKGSFSTLEIQRTEQGDSAMYLCASSSGGNDEQYFGPGTRLTVT.

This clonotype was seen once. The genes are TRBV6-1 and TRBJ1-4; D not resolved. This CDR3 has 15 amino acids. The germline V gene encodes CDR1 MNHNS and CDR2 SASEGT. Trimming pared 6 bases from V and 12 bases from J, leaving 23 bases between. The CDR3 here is CASRIDRAGGRELFF. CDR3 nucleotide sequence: TGTGCCAGCAGGATCGACCGGGCCGGAGGAAGGGAACTGTTTTTT.

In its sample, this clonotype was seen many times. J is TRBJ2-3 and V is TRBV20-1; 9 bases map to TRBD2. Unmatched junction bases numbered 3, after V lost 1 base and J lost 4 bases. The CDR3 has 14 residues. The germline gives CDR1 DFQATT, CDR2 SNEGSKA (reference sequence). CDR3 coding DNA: TGCAGTGCTAGAGGACTAGCGGCGGCAGATACGCAGTATTTT. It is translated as CSARGLAAADTQYF.

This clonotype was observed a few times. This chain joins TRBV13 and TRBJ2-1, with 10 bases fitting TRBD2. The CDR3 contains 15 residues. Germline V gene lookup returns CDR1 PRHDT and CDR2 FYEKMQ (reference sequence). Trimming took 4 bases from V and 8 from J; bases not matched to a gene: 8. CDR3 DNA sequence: TGTGCCAGCAGCTCCCAACTAGCGGGATTCTATGAGCAGTTCTTC. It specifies CASSSQLAGFYEQFF.

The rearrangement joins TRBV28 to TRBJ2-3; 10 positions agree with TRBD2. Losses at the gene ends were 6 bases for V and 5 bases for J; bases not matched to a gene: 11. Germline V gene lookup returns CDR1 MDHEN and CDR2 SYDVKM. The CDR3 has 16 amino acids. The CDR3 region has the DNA TGTGCCAGCAGCTCCCCGACTCTAGCGGGAGTAGATACGCAGTATTTT. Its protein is CASSSPTLAGVDTQYF. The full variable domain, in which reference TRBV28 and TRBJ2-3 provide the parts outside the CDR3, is DVKVTQSSRYLVKRTGEKVFLECVQDMDHENMFWYRQDPGLGLRLIYFSYDVKMKEKGDIPEGYSVSREKKERFSLILESASTNQTSMYLCASSSPTLAGVDTQYFGPGTRLTVL.

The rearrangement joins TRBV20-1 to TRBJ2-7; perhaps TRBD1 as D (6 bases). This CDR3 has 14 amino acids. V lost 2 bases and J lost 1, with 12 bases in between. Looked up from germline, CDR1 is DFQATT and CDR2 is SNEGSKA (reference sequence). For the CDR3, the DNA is TGCAGTGCTAGAAACCCAACAGGGTCCTACGAGCAGTACTTC. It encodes CSARNPTGSYEQYF.

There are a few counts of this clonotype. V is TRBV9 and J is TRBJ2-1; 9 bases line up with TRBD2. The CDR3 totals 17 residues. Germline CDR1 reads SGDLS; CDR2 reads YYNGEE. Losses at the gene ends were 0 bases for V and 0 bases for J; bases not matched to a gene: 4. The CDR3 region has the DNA TGTGCCAGCAGCGTAGTGAGTAGCGGGAGCTCCTACAATGAGCAGTTCTTC. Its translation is CASSVVSSGSSYNEQFF.

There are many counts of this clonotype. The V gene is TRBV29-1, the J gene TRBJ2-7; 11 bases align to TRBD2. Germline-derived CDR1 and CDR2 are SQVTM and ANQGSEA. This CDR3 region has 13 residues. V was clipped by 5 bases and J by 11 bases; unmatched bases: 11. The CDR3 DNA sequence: TGCAGCGTTCTGTCTAGCGGGAGGCTCGTGGAGTACTTC. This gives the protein CSVLSSGRLVEYF.

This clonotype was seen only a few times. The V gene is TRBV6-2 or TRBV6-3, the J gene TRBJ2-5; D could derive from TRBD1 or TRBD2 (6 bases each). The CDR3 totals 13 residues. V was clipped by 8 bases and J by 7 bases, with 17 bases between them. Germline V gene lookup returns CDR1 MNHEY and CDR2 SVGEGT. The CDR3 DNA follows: TGTGCCAGCGGGGGCGGGATAACGGTGACCCAGTACTTC. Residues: CASGGGITVTQYF.